The 32 T cell receptor beta chains given below trace back to one sample, sequenced in a study of response to subunit inactivated influenza vaccine. Each CDR3 protein is one row after TCRdb ran MiXCR on the RT-PCR reads. The table lists 450,000 to 550,000 distinct CDR3 sequences, roughly 23% of them singletons. The specimen comprised CD4+ T cells sorted from PBMCs, sampled roughly 5 days after vaccination. The receptors were sampled from a man aged 45-65 years who received an inactivated influenza vaccine.

This chain connects TRBV20-1 to TRBJ2-2; no definite D call. CDR1 DFQATT and CDR2 SNEGSKA come from the germline V gene (reference sequence). Between the trimmed V and J ends, which lost 6 bases and 7 bases, there was a span of 9 bases. This CDR3 region has 11 residues. As DNA, the CDR3 is TGCAGTGCCCCGTACTACGGGGAGCTGTTTTTT. Translated, it gives CSAPYYGELFF.

This clonotype has only a few counts. The rearrangement links TRBV6-1 to TRBJ2-2, with D tentatively TRBD1 (6 bases). From germline, CDR1 is MNHNS and CDR2 SASEGT. V was clipped by 4 bases and J by 6 bases, with 15 bases between them. The CDR3 runs to 15 residues. The CDR3 nucleotides are TGTGCCAGCAGTGTAGGACCAGGGGACCCCGGGGAGCTGTTTTTT. Translation: CASSVGPGDPGELFF.

This clonotype came up a few times. The chain's CDR3 is CASSREDRRDTQYF. For the CDR3, the DNA is TGTGCCAGCAGCCGAGAGGACAGACGGGATACGCAGTATTTT. The V call is TRBV14, the J call TRBJ2-3; D perhaps matches TRBD1 (6 bases). CDR1 and CDR2 from the germline V gene are SGHDN and FVKESK. The CDR3 has 14 amino acids. The germline V and J ends were trimmed by 4 bases and 6 bases, with 14 bases remaining between them.

CDR3 loop: CASSVDRDRVNEKLFF. The DNA of the CDR3 is TGTGCCAGCAGCGTGGACCGGGACAGAGTTAATGAAAAACTGTTTTTT. The rearrangement uses TRBV5-5 and TRBJ1-4, with 7 bases identical to TRBD1. The CDR3 has 16 amino acids. The V segment lost 4 bases and the J segment 4 bases; nucleotides outside the gene matches: 10. Germline V gene data show CDR1 as SGHKS and CDR2 as YYEKEE (reference sequence).

This clonotype showed up just a few times. The chain links TRBV11-1 to TRBJ2-5, with D unclear. This CDR3 has 14 residues. CDR1 and CDR2 from the germline V gene are SGHAT and FQDESV (reference sequence). Trimming removed 2 bases from V and 1 base from J, with 8 bases in between. The CDR3 protein is CASSLSWRQETQYF. Here the CDR3 DNA reads TGTGCCAGCAGCTTATCTTGGCGCCAAGAGACCCAGTACTTC.

There are a few counts of this clonotype. The chain links TRBV20-1 to TRBJ2-5; D unresolved. Per the germline V gene, CDR1 is DFQATT and CDR2 is SNEGSKA (reference sequence). The CDR3 spans 11 residues. The V end lost 5 bases, the J end lost 6 bases, and 10 bases lay between the germline ends. The CDR3 here is CSAANPQTQYF. The CDR3 DNA sequence: TGCAGTGCTGCAAACCCTCAGACCCAGTACTTC.

This chain uses TRBV20-1 with TRBJ2-5; D remains ambiguous. The V gene's germline CDR1 is DFQATT and CDR2 SNEGSKA (reference sequence). Trimming left V 3 bases short and J 8 bases short, with 10 bases between. This CDR3 is 11 amino acids long. In DNA, the CDR3 is TGCAGTGCTAGTATGGCCCTTACCCAGTACTTC. This codes for CSASMALTQYF.

This chain links TRBV5-1 with TRBJ2-3; the match to TRBD1 covers 7 bases. Germline CDR1 and CDR2: SGHRS and YFSETQ. This CDR3 has 15 residues. Trimming took 0 bases from V and 5 from J; bases not matched to a gene: 6. The CDR3 region is CASSLGQGVGDTQYF. The CDR3 DNA follows: TGCGCCAGCAGCTTGGGACAGGGCGTTGGAGATACGCAGTATTTT.

This clonotype was detected only a few times. This chain uses TRBV20-1 with TRBJ1-4; a weak D match, TRBD1 (5 bases). The V gene's germline CDR1 is DFQATT and CDR2 SNEGSKA (reference sequence). Trimming took off 5 bases at V and 5 bases at J, with 15 bases between the two ends. The CDR3 length is 14 residues. The CDR3 DNA reads TGCAGTGCTGAAGACCCGGGACCCAATGAAAAACTGTTTTTT. It translates to CSAEDPGPNEKLFF.

This clonotype has more than one count but fewer than ten. The V gene is TRBV29-1, the J gene TRBJ2-5, with D possibly matching TRBD2 (5 bases). CDR1 and CDR2 from the germline V gene are SQVTM and ANQGSEA. Trimming cost V 0 bases and J 3 bases, with 20 bases left between them. There are 17 residues in the CDR3. CDR3: CSVEDRPSGRRKETQYF. The CDR3 DNA reads TGCAGCGTTGAAGATCGACCTTCTGGACGGAGGAAAGAGACCCAGTACTTC.

At least ten counts were recorded for this clonotype. This sequence joins TRBV27 and TRBJ2-1; D gene uncertain. The CDR3 has 17 amino acids. V dropped 5 bases and J dropped 0 bases, with 17 bases sitting between them. Germline lookup yields CDR1 MNHEY and CDR2 SMNVEV (reference sequence). The CDR3 spells CASSPSRRYSSYNEQFF. The CDR3 bases are TGTGCCAGCAGTCCCAGTAGACGTTATAGCTCCTACAATGAGCAGTTCTTC.

The chain couples TRBV6-2 or TRBV6-3 to TRBJ2-5, with D maybe TRBD1 (8 bases). This CDR3 is 17 amino acids long. The germline CDR1 and CDR2 sequences are MNHEY and SVGEGT. V dropped 6 bases and J dropped 3 bases, with 23 bases sitting between them. The CDR3: CASSYRSRTGREETQYF. The CDR3 nucleotides read TGTGCCAGCAGCTATCGATCTCGGACAGGGAGGGAAGAGACCCAGTACTTC.

The chain recombines TRBV20-1 with TRBJ2-7, with 7 bases lining up with TRBD1. This CDR3 is 13 amino acids long. The J segment lost 4 bases and the V segment lost 0 bases, leaving 3 bases of the junction unmatched. Germline V gene sequence: CDR1 DFQATT, CDR2 SNEGSKA (reference sequence). The CDR3 DNA is TGCAGTGCTAGAGACGAACAGGGGTACGAGCAGTACTTC. Protein: CSARDEQGYEQYF.

The V call is TRBV20-1, the J call TRBJ1-1; D call uncertain. The CDR3 runs to 13 residues. V was trimmed by 2 bases and J by 1 base, leaving 8 bases between them. CDR1 DFQATT and CDR2 SNEGSKA come from the germline V gene (reference sequence). The CDR3, as DNA: TGCAGTGCTAGAACGGGAGCGAACACTGAAGCTTTCTTT. It translates to CSARTGANTEAFF.

Here the CDR3 DNA reads TGTGCCAGCAGAATAGCGGGGGGGCCGGATACGCAGTATTTT. It codes for CASRIAGGPDTQYF. J is TRBJ2-3 and V is TRBV7-9, with 11 bases identical to TRBD2. The germline gives CDR1 SEHNR, CDR2 FQNEAQ (reference sequence). The CDR3 totals 14 residues. V was pared by 6 bases and J by 6 bases, with 5 bases of the junction left unmatched.

This clonotype turned up a few times. The V and J genes are TRBV20-1 and TRBJ2-7; 7 nucleotides agree with TRBD1. V dropped 6 bases and J dropped 3; count of bases not matched to a gene: 8. The CDR3 is 13 amino acids. The germline V gene encodes CDR1 DFQATT and CDR2 SNEGSKA (reference sequence). CDR3 region: CSAPDRRSYEQYF. CDR3 DNA sequence: TGCAGTGCCCCGGACAGGCGAAGCTACGAGCAGTACTTC.

This clonotype was counted only a few times. This chain uses TRBV18 with TRBJ2-2; maybe TRBD1 (6 bases). The CDR3 consists of 15 residues. The V gene's germline CDR1 is KGHSH and CDR2 LQKENI. V was cut by 3 bases and J by 4 bases, with 12 bases left in between. Written as DNA, the CDR3 is TGTGCCAGCTCACCGTCCCAGGACAGCACCGGGGAGCTGTTTTTT. This codes for CASSPSQDSTGELFF.

This clonotype showed up just a few times. The chain uses TRBV10-3 and TRBJ2-3; no clear D gene. The V end was cut by 7 bases, the J end by 0 bases, with 5 bases between. This CDR3 spans 12 amino acids. Per germline, CDR1 ENHRY and CDR2 SYGVKD. CDR3 sequence: CAITLSTDTQYF. DNA for the CDR3: TGTGCCATCACTCTCAGCACAGATACGCAGTATTTT.

This clonotype has only a few counts. CDR3 sequence (DNA): TGTGCCAGCAGCCCTATAGCGGCCAACACCGGGGAGCTGTTTTTT. It yields the protein CASSPIAANTGELFF. V and J are TRBV3-1 and TRBJ2-2; maybe TRBD2 (6 bases). The V end lost 4 bases, the J end lost 2 bases, and 11 bases lay between the germline ends. Germline V CDR1 and CDR2: LGHDT, YNNKEL (reference sequence). The CDR3 runs to 15 residues.

The chain combines TRBV15 with TRBJ2-5; D perhaps matches TRBD2 (5 bases). V was pared by 9 bases and J by 2 bases, with 13 bases between. The CDR3 runs 13 residues. The germline V gene encodes CDR1 LNHNV and CDR2 YYDKDF (reference sequence). The CDR3 bases are TGTGCCACTACCCGGGGAGTGCAAGAGACCCAGTACTTC. Translating it yields CATTRGVQETQYF.

J is TRBJ1-1 and V is TRBV20-1; D unresolved. The CDR3 loop spans 12 amino acids. V was shortened by 5 bases and J by 4 bases, with 11 bases between the two germline ends. Germline loops: CDR1 DFQATT, CDR2 SNEGSKA (reference sequence). The CDR3 protein is CSAYQPVTEAFF. Here the CDR3 DNA reads TGCAGTGCTTATCAGCCAGTCACTGAAGCTTTCTTT.

This clonotype was seen a handful of times. CDR3: CASSFGATGSDTQYF. The CDR3 nucleotides are TGTGCCAGCAGTTTTGGGGCGACAGGGTCAGATACGCAGTATTTT. The chain is built from TRBV12-3 or TRBV12-4 and TRBJ2-3; 7 bases fit TRBD1. The V segment lost 3 bases and the J segment 4 bases; nucleotides outside the gene matches: 7. CDR3 length: 15 amino acids.

CDR3 nucleotide sequence: TGTGCCAGCAGCCCGGGACGGGTGCTTGGGGCCGGGGAGCTGTTTTTT. It encodes CASSPGRVLGAGELFF. The V gene is TRBV12-3 or TRBV12-4, the J gene TRBJ2-2; tentatively, D is TRBD1 or TRBD2 (5 bases each). This CDR3 is 16 amino acids long. V was shortened by 6 bases and J by 6 bases, with 20 bases between the two germline ends.

The table lists this clonotype with a count of one. V and J are TRBV7-6 and TRBJ2-1; the D gene is possibly TRBD2 (5 bases). Germline assignment: CDR1 SGHVS and CDR2 FNYEAQ. Trimming removed 1 base from V and 2 bases from J, with 9 bases in between. The length of the CDR3 is 15 residues. Here the CDR3 DNA reads TGTGCCAGCAGCTTAGTAGGGAGCCCCTACAATGAGCAGTTCTTC. Amino acid sequence: CASSLVGSPYNEQFF. The whole variable domain, remainder taken from reference TRBV7-6 and TRBJ2-1, is GAGVSQSPRYKVTKRGQDVALRCDPISGHVSLYWYRQALGQGPEFLTYFNYEAQQDKSGLPNDRFSAERPEGSISTLTIQRTEQRDSAMYRCASSLVGSPYNEQFFGPGTRLTVL.

The chain uses TRBV20-1 and TRBJ2-2; a weak D match, TRBD2 (6 bases). Looked up from germline, CDR1 is DFQATT and CDR2 is SNEGSKA (reference sequence). V was cut by 5 bases and J by 6 bases, with 16 bases left in between. The CDR3 sequence is 14 residues long. The CDR3 DNA follows: TGCAGTGCTCCTAAGCCGGGGAGGTCCGGGGAGCTGTTTTTT. This codes for CSAPKPGRSGELFF.

This clonotype turned up a few times. This rearrangement joins TRBV19 to TRBJ2-7; D is possibly TRBD2 (7 bases). The germline CDR1 and CDR2 sequences are LNHDA and SQIVND (reference sequence). This CDR3 contains 15 residues. With 2 bases removed from V and 6 bases from J, the gap between germline ends came to 17 bases. DNA of the CDR3: TGTGCCAGTAGTATACAAGGGGGACTACTGGGCGAGCAGTACTTC. Translated: CASSIQGGLLGEQYF.

This clonotype was counted between two and nine times. V and J are TRBV5-1 and TRBJ1-5; 7 nucleotides agree with TRBD1. V was clipped by 0 bases and J by 5 bases; unmatched bases: 8. The CDR3 runs to 16 residues. Germline CDR1 is SGHRS and CDR2 is YFSETQ. Written as DNA, the CDR3 is TGCGCCAGCAGCTTGGTCGTGACAGGGTCCCATCAGCCCCAGCATTTT. Translating it yields CASSLVVTGSHQPQHF.

This clonotype was counted a few times. The chain couples TRBV28 to TRBJ2-7, with D possibly matching TRBD2 (5 bases). Germline V lookup: CDR1 MDHEN, CDR2 SYDVKM. Trimming pared 3 bases from V and 3 bases from J, leaving 12 bases between. The CDR3 is 14 amino acids. CDR3 sequence (DNA): TGTGCCAGCAGTTTCGGGCGGGTTCTCTACGAGCAGTACTTC. Residues: CASSFGRVLYEQYF.

The rearrangement links TRBV20-1 to TRBJ2-7, with D perhaps TRBD1 or TRBD2 (6 bases each). Germline lookup yields CDR1 DFQATT and CDR2 SNEGSKA (reference sequence). The V and J ends lost 6 bases and 7 bases respectively, with 19 bases between them. The CDR3 runs 13 residues. The DNA of the CDR3 is TGCAGTGCAGGCTCCCTGGGGGGCCGGGAGCAGTACTTC. It yields the protein CSAGSLGGREQYF.

This clonotype was found many times. The chain is built from TRBV5-5 and TRBJ2-1, with TRBD1 identical over 8 bases. V dropped 3 bases and J dropped 5; count of bases not matched to a gene: 4. This CDR3 contains 14 residues. In germline, CDR1 is SGHKS, CDR2 YYEKEE (reference sequence). CDR3 sequence (DNA): TGTGCCAGCAGCTACGGACAGGGCAACAATGAGCAGTTCTTC. As protein: CASSYGQGNNEQFF.

This clonotype was counted only a few times. This chain joins TRBV20-1 and TRBJ2-1, with TRBD2 identical over 10 bases. CDR3 size: 16 residues. CDR1 is DFQATT, CDR2 SNEGSKA, per germline (reference sequence). V lost 3 bases, J lost 2 bases, and 7 bases stayed unmatched. The CDR3, as DNA: TGCAGTGCTAGTGGGGGAGCGGGGGGGACCTACAATGAGCAGTTCTTC. Amino acid sequence: CSASGGAGGTYNEQFF.

This clonotype was recorded a few times. This chain uses TRBV10-3 with TRBJ1-4, with TRBD1 matching 7 bases. The CDR3 runs 13 residues. CDR1 is ENHRY, CDR2 SYGVKD, per germline. Trimming cost V 8 bases and J 3 bases; bases outside gene matches: 3. Here the CDR3 reads CAISGGANEKLFF. The CDR3 coding sequence is TGTGCCATCTCAGGGGGAGCTAATGAAAAACTGTTTTTT.